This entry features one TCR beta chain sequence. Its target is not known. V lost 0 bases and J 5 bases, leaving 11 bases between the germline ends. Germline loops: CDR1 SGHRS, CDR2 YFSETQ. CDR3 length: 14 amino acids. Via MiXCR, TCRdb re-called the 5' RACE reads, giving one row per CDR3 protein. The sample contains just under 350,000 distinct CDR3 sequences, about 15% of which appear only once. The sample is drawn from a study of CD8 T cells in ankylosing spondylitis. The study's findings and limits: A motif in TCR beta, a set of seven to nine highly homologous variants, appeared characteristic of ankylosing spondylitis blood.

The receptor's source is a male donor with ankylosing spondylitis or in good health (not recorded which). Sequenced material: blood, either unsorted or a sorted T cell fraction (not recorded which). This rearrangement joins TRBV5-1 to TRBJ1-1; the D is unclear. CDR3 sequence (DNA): TGCGCCAGCAGCTTGGCAGTTTTTGGGACTGAAGCTTTCTTT. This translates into CASSLAVFGTEAFF.